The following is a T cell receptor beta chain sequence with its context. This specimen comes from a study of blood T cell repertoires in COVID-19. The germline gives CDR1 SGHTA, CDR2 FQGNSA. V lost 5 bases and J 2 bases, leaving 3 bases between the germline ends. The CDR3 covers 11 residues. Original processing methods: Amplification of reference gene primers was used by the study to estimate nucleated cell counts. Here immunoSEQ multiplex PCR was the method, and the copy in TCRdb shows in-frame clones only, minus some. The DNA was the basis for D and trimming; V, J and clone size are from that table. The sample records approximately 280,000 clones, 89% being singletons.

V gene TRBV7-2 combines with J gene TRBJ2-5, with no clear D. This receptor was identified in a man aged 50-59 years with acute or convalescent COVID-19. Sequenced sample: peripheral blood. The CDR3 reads CASSLQETQYF. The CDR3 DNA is TGTGCCAGCAGCCTGCAAGAGACCCAGTACTTC.